Presented here are 14 T cell receptor beta chains from one specimen sequenced in a study of blood T cell repertoires in COVID-19. TCRdb's copy holds only in-frame clones and misses some; the assay was immunoSEQ multiplex PCR. The sample has some 350,000 clones; 80% to 90% are singletons. The sequenced sample consisted of PBMCs or T cells enriched from blood (not recorded which). All receptors come from a woman under 40 who had recovered from COVID-19.

The rearrangement uses TRBV9 and TRBJ2-7, with no clear D. Germline CDR1 and CDR2: SGDLS and YYNGEE. There are 12 residues in the CDR3. Trimming left V 3 bases short and J 5 bases short, with 9 bases between. CDR3 DNA: TGTGCCAGCAGCGCCCGAGGTCACGAGCAGTACTTC. It specifies CASSARGHEQYF.

In its sample, this clone was seen a few times. The chain couples TRBV5-4 to TRBJ2-7, with 7 bases matching TRBD1. Germline trimming cut 4 bases from V and 0 bases from J; bases unmatched to any gene: 4. CDR1 is SGHNT and CDR2 is YYREEE in the germline V gene (reference sequence). CDR3 size: 14 residues. The CDR3 reads CASSPGQDSYEQYF. Written as DNA, the CDR3 is TGTGCCAGCAGCCCTGGACAGGACTCCTACGAGCAGTACTTC.

The J gene is TRBJ1-1, the V gene TRBV29-1, with D possibly TRBD1 on 5 matching bases. Germline CDR1 is SQVTM and CDR2 is ANQGSEA. The ends were cut back, 1 base at V and 10 bases at J, with 16 bases in the middle. The CDR3 is 13 amino acids. The CDR3, as DNA: TGCAGCGTTGAAGGAATAGTTGGGGCTGGAGCTTTCTTT. Protein: CSVEGIVGAGAFF.

The chain combines TRBV6-2 or TRBV6-3 with TRBJ2-7; D perhaps matches TRBD1 (6 bases). V lost 6 bases and J 2 bases, leaving 14 bases between the germline ends. Germline V CDR1 and CDR2: MNHEY, SVGEGT. The CDR3 is 14 amino acids. For the CDR3, the DNA is TGTGCCAGCAGCCAGGGGCTGCCCCCCTACGAGCAGTACTTC. Its translation is CASSQGLPPYEQYF.

The chain has TRBV7-6 and TRBJ2-5; the match to TRBD1 covers 7 bases. V lost 4 bases to trimming and J lost 5 bases; unmatched junction nucleotides: 1. Germline V lookup: CDR1 SGHVS, CDR2 FNYEAQ. The CDR3 covers 12 residues. The CDR3 sequence is CASSSTGETQYF. The CDR3 DNA sequence: TGTGCCAGCAGCTCGACAGGGGAGACCCAGTACTTC. Full variable domain (rest looked up from reference TRBV7-6 and TRBJ2-5): GAGVSQSPRYKVTKRGQDVALRCDPISGHVSLYWYRQALGQGPEFLTYFNYEAQQDKSGLPNDRFSAERPEGSISTLTIQRTEQRDSAMYRCASSSTGETQYFGPGTRLLVL.

This chain links TRBV4-2 with TRBJ1-2; D is uncertain. Germline CDR1 LGHNA, CDR2 YNFKEQ. Trimming took 1 base from V and 5 from J, leaving 8 bases between them. The CDR3 covers 13 residues. This CDR3 is CASSQAPDYGYTF. The CDR3 coding sequence is TGTGCCAGCAGCCAAGCTCCAGATTATGGCTACACCTTC.

This sequence joins TRBV11-2 and TRBJ1-1; no firm D call. Germline loops: CDR1 SGHAT, CDR2 FQNNGV. V lost 0 bases and J lost 1, with 6 bases in between. The CDR3 sequence is 14 residues long. CDR3 loop: CASSLDSRNTEAFF. CDR3 nucleotides: TGTGCCAGCAGCTTAGATTCGAGGAACACTGAAGCTTTCTTT.

The V call is TRBV6-2 or TRBV6-3, the J call TRBJ1-5, with 9 bases identical to TRBD1. The CDR3 extends over 17 amino acids. The germline V gene has CDR1 MNHEY and CDR2 SVGEGT. J gave up 0 bases and V 2 bases, and 5 bases lay outside the gene matches. This chain's CDR3 is CASSYGQGRSSNQPQHF. In nucleotides, the CDR3 is TGTGCCAGCAGTTACGGACAGGGGAGAAGTAGCAATCAGCCCCAGCATTTT.

This chain uses TRBV27 with TRBJ1-5, with D unresolved. Germline CDR1 and CDR2: MNHEY and SMNVEV (reference sequence). V lost 5 bases, J lost 2 bases, and 10 bases lay in between. The CDR3 covers 14 residues. This CDR3 reads CASSPPFGNQPQHF. Written as DNA, the CDR3 is TGTGCCAGCAGTCCCCCCTTTGGCAATCAGCCCCAGCATTTT.

The chain carries TRBV7-2 and TRBJ2-7, with TRBD1 matching over 9 bases. Germline CDR1 is SGHTA and CDR2 is FQGNSA. The CDR3 totals 17 residues. V lost 5 bases to trimming and J lost 4 bases; unmatched junction nucleotides: 15. The CDR3 spells CASSRSGPGQGSYEQYF. CDR3 DNA: TGTGCCAGCAGCCGTAGCGGCCCGGGACAGGGTTCTTACGAGCAGTACTTC.

The chain uses TRBV28 and TRBJ1-3, with 11 bases aligning to TRBD1. With 6 bases clipped from V and 0 bases from J, the junction kept 13 bases outside the gene matches. The CDR3 has 19 residues. Germline loops: CDR1 MDHEN, CDR2 SYDVKM. The CDR3 spells CASSTGTGGSQSSGNTIYF. CDR3 in DNA: TGTGCCAGCAGCACCGGGACAGGGGGGAGCCAAAGCTCTGGAAACACCATATATTTT.

The chain couples TRBV5-5 to TRBJ2-1, with 8 bases fitting TRBD1. The V gene end was trimmed by 5 bases and the J gene end by 6 bases; junction bases not matched to a gene: 10. This CDR3 contains 15 residues. In germline, CDR1 is SGHKS, CDR2 YYEKEE (reference sequence). This CDR3 reads CASSSWTGRGNEQFF. Written as DNA, the CDR3 is TGTGCCAGCAGTTCCTGGACAGGGCGGGGCAATGAGCAGTTCTTC.

V gene TRBV7-8 combines with J gene TRBJ1-2; tentatively, D is TRBD1 (6 bases). The V gene lost 5 bases and the J gene lost 5 bases, with 21 bases spanning the gap. The V gene's germline CDR1 is SGHVS and CDR2 FQNEAQ. The CDR3 spans 16 residues. CDR3 loop: CASSPGGETGLYGYTF. The CDR3, as DNA: TGTGCCAGCAGCCCCGGAGGAGAGACAGGCCTTTATGGCTACACCTTC.

The chain is built from TRBV29-1 and TRBJ1-2; TRBD1 matches at 11 bases. V lost 5 bases and J lost 7; bases outside the gene matches: 9. The CDR3 runs to 14 residues. The germline CDR1 and CDR2 sequences are SQVTM and ANQGSEA. In nucleotides, the CDR3 is TGCAGCGTTAGGGACAGGGGGGAAAGTAGTGGCTACACCTTC. Translated: CSVRDRGESSGYTF.